A selection of T cell receptor beta chains follows, all from one sample in a study of cytomegalovirus exposure and HLA in healthy donors. Profiled with immunoSEQ multiplex PCR; TCRdb holds only in-frame clones, not every one. In all, the sample yields approximately 70,000 clones. Specimen: PBMCs. The receptors come from a woman between 25 and 40 years old in good health and CMV-seronegative. Both conserved end residues are part of each CDR3. D genes are given only for firm matches. Only some rows state a clone size, as once, few, many or a class for expanded clones.

TRBD1	TRBV5-1	TRBJ1-5	NA	CASSLGQGINQPQHF	TGCGCCAGCAGCTTGGGACAGGGTATCAATCAGCCCCAGCATTTT
NA	TRBV7-9	TRBJ2-7	NA	CASSPSHYYEQYF	TGTGCCAGCAGCCCCTCCCACTACTACGAGCAGTACTTC
NA	TRBV4-2	TRBJ2-7	NA	CASSQMGSEQYF	TGTGCCAGCAGCCAGATGGGCTCGGAGCAGTACTTC
NA	TRBV5-1	TRBJ1-2	NA	CASSPGRDMNYGYTF	TGCGCCAGCAGCCCCGGCCGGGACATGAACTATGGCTACACCTTC
TRBD1	TRBV19	TRBJ2-7	NA	CASSTTGFGEQYF	TGTGCCAGTAGTACGACAGGGTTCGGCGAGCAGTACTTC
NA	TRBV6-5	TRBJ2-3	NA	CASRLHIGDTQYF	TGTGCCAGCAGACTACACATTGGAGATACGCAGTATTTT
TRBD1	TRBV29-1	TRBJ2-2	NA	CSVNSNSGGTGELFF	TGCAGCGTTAATTCCAACTCAGGGGGCACCGGGGAGCTGTTTTTT
NA	TRBV30	TRBJ2-1	NA	CAWTLENEQFF	TGTGCCTGGACCTTAGAAAATGAGCAGTTCTTC
TRBD1	TRBV5-6	TRBJ1-6	NA	CASSPRDRDNSPLHF	TGTGCCAGCAGCCCCCGGGACAGGGATAATTCACCCCTCCACTTT
NA	TRBV4-2	TRBJ2-4	NA	CASSQAGITAKNIQYF	TGTGCCAGCAGCCAGGCAGGGATTACGGCCAAAAACATTCAGTACTTC
TRBD1	TRBV2	TRBJ1-5	NA	CASSGQRVDRMISNQPQHF	TGTGCCAGCAGCGGCCAGAGGGTGGACAGGATGATCAGCAATCAGCCCCAGCATTTT
NA	TRBV19	TRBJ2-5	NA	CASSMRSAGWETQYF	TGTGCCAGTAGTATGCGGTCGGCAGGGTGGGAGACCCAGTACTTC
NA	TRBV11-3	TRBJ2-7	NA	CASSLWRAPSYEQYF	TGTGCCAGCAGCTTATGGCGGGCCCCCTCCTACGAGCAGTACTTC
NA	TRBV7-9	TRBJ1-4	NA	CASSATGGQGEKLFF	TGTGCCAGCAGCGCTACGGGGGGTCAAGGAGAAAAACTGTTTTTT
NA	TRBV7-9	TRBJ2-7	NA	CASSLESRLGAYEQYF	TGTGCCAGCAGCTTAGAGTCCAGGTTAGGGGCCTACGAGCAGTACTTC
NA	TRBV18	TRBJ1-5	NA	CASSPSGDQPQHF	TGTGCCAGCTCACCGTCAGGGGATCAGCCCCAGCATTTT
NA	TRBV4-2	TRBJ1-4	medium-sized	CASSQEGAVGEKLFF	TGTGCCAGCAGCCAAGAAGGGGCGGTAGGTGAAAAACTGTTTTTT
TRBD2	TRBV4-2	TRBJ2-1	NA	CASSQVRSGSSWAYNEQFF	TGTGCCAGCAGCCAAGTGCGTAGCGGGAGTAGTTGGGCCTACAATGAGCAGTTCTTC
TRBD1	TRBV30	TRBJ1-2	NA	CASLDRLGLGGYTF	TGTGCCTCCCTGGACAGGCTAGGATTGGGGGGCTACACCTTC
TRBD1	TRBV7-2	TRBJ2-7	NA	CASSSDRGQGEQYF	TGTGCCAGCAGCTCTGACAGGGGGCAGGGCGAGCAGTACTTC
TRBD1	TRBV5-4	TRBJ1-2	NA	CASTRGGGYGYTF	TGTGCCAGCACCCGAGGGGGCGGGTATGGCTACACCTTC
TRBD1	TRBV2	TRBJ1-1	NA	CASSAGQGATEAFF	TGTGCCAGCAGTGCGGGACAGGGGGCCACTGAAGCTTTCTTT
NA	TRBV6-5	TRBJ1-1	NA	CASSYESMNTEAFF	TGTGCCAGCAGTTACGAAAGCATGAACACTGAAGCTTTCTTT